The source of this T cell receptor beta chain is a study of identical twins. Study-wide findings and caveats: In drawing conclusions, the study used cross-sectional statistical analysis and did not follow the same donors.

For this clonotype: Its antigen is still unknown.

All donors comprised healthy Caucasians. This CDR3 comprises 16 residues. Germline V lookup: CDR1 SGHKS, CDR2 YYEKEE (reference sequence). The V end lost 0 bases, the J end lost 14 bases, and 21 bases lay between the germline ends. TCRdb reanalysed the 5' RACE reads using MiXCR and keeps one entry per CDR3 protein. The data contain nearly 900,000 distinct CDR3 sequences, roughly an eighth of them seen just once; the ten biggest clones take up about 1.5%. The sample was also reused in another study, on yellow fever vaccine responses in identical twins.

The sample comprised PBMCs. The origin of this receptor is a woman aged 18-30 years in good health. The V and J genes are TRBV5-5 and TRBJ1-6; TRBD1 might be the D (5 bases). CDR3 DNA: TGTGCCAGCAGCTTGGTCGAGGGGACGGCGGTTCGATCCCTCCACTTT. Translation: CASSLVEGTAVRSLHF.